This TCR beta chain is from a study of a mutant IDH1 vaccine in newly diagnosed glioma. About the study: The initiation of vaccination occurred 4-6 weeks after radiotherapy alone, or with temozolomide cycles. Former treatment meant radiotherapy, temozolomide, or both; the majority had gotten both.

Assay: immunoSEQ multiplex PCR; the TCRdb copy retains only in-frame clones and omits some. The sample yields some 60,000 clones, over 80% seen once. V lost 6 bases and J 0 bases, leaving 14 bases between the germline ends. This CDR3 contains 15 residues. Germline V gives CDR1 SNHLY, CDR2 FYNNEI. Study-wide results and limits: Variations in leading peripheral T cell clonotypes appeared to have no connection with pseudoprogression.

As concerns this clone: Its antigen is not identified.

As for time point: week 47, end of study. In the vaccine, a single dose held 300 ug of the mutant IDH1 20-mer peptide, along with topical imiquimod. The donors' diagnosis was new WHO grade 3 or 4 astrocytoma that was IDH1-mutant and ATRX-lost. The TCR was taken from a man aged 30 to 39 with glioma. V usage is TRBV2 and J usage is TRBJ1-2; D is unresolved. Sequenced material: PBMCs, taken from a glioma patient whose treatment included an IDH1 peptide vaccine. DNA for the CDR3: TGTGCCAGCAGGTGGAGGGTCGAGACTAACTATGGCTACACCTTC. It specifies CASRWRVETNYGYTF.